This TCR beta chain derives from a study of blood T cell repertoires in COVID-19. Turning to the study itself: Sample material is recorded as cDNA or gDNA derived from T cells, B-cell-depleted T cells, or PBMCs.

The CDR3 contains 17 residues. The ends lost 0 bases at V and 6 bases at J; junction bases unmatched: 10. CDR1 is SGHVS and CDR2 is FNYEAQ in the germline V gene. Measured with immunoSEQ multiplex PCR; TCRdb has only the in-frame clones, and not every one. This table has some 57,000 clones, roughly 82% appearing once. This sequence was found in a woman older than 75 with acute or convalescent COVID-19. V is TRBV7-6 and J is TRBJ2-7; 11 bases agree with TRBD2. The specimen sequenced was peripheral blood. For the CDR3, the DNA is TGTGCCAGCAGCTTAGCGGCGCTAGCGGGGGGAAGGGGCGAGCAGTACTTC. Translated, it gives CASSLAALAGGRGEQYF. Combining the CDR3 with reference TRBV7-6 and TRBJ2-7 gives the whole variable domain GAGVSQSPRYKVTKRGQDVALRCDPISGHVSLYWYRQALGQGPEFLTYFNYEAQQDKSGLPNDRFSAERPEGSISTLTIQRTEQRDSAMYRCASSLAALAGGRGEQYFGPGTRLTVT.